This T cell receptor (beta chain) came from a study of cytomegalovirus exposure and HLA in healthy donors. Study findings and constraints: An analysis done earlier found most TCR beta V segments productive about 87% or about 30% of the time. In a later analysis, an Asian-associated ancestry cluster reportedly showed fewer N-insertions than the roughly 710-donor mean. Within a later analysis, the majority of CMV-associated TCR beta chains appeared HLA-restricted.

About this clone: The antigen is unknown.

A multiplex PCR was run with 60 Vbeta primers and 13 Jbeta primers. Libraries were prepared by immunoSEQ multiplex PCR; TCRdb keeps only in-frame clonotypes and omits some of them. The table lists approximately 100,000 clones, approximately 89% of them singletons. The receptor was isolated from a man aged 25-40 years in good health and CMV-seronegative. Sequenced sample: PBMCs.

CDR3 sequence (DNA): TGTGCCAGATGGACGGGATTCCAAGAGACCCAGTACTTC. Its translation: CARWTGFQETQYF. The V call is TRBV21-1, the J call TRBJ2-5; TRBD2 is the table's D call and was not checked against the DNA. TRBV21-1 is labeled a pseudogene. The CDR3 has 13 amino acids.